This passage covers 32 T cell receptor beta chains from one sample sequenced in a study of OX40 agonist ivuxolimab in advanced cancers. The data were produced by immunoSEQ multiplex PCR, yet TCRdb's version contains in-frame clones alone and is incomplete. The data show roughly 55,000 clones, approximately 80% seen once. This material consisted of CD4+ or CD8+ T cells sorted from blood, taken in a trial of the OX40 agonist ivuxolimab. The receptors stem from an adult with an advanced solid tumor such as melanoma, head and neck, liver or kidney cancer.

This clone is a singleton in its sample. CDR3 sequence reads: CASSLERSGGNTIYF. The CDR3 bases are TGTGCCAGCAGTCTAGAGCGGTCGGGTGGAAACACCATATATTTT. The chain uses TRBV6-6 and TRBJ1-3; D not certain. Trimming pared 5 bases from V and 3 bases from J, leaving 14 bases between. The CDR3 is 15 amino acids. Germline V gives CDR1 MNHNY, CDR2 SVGAGI (reference sequence).

Here the CDR3 reads CASSQNTGSADTQYF. The CDR3 region has the DNA TGTGCCAGCAGTCAAAACACAGGGTCCGCAGATACGCAGTATTTT. V and J are TRBV6-5 and TRBJ2-3; D is perhaps TRBD1 (6 bases). The V gene lost 5 bases and the J gene lost 4 bases, with 16 bases spanning the gap. This CDR3 contains 15 residues. Germline-derived CDR1 and CDR2 are MNHEY and SVGAGI.

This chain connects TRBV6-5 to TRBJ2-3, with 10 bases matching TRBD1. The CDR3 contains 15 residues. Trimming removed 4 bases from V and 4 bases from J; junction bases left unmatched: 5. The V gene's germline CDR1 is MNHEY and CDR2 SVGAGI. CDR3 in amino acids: CASSWVGQGSDTQYF. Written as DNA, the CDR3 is TGTGCCAGCAGTTGGGTGGGACAGGGGTCAGATACGCAGTATTTT.

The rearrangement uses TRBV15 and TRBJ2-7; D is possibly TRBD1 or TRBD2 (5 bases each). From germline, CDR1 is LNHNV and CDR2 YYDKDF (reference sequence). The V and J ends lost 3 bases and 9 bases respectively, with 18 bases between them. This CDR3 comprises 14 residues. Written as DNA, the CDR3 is TGTGCCACCAGCAGGGGGACCCAGGGTGATTGGCAGTACTTC. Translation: CATSRGTQGDWQYF.

The CDR3 DNA is TGCGCCAGCAGCACAGGGGTTGCGAACACCGGGGAGCTGTTTTTT. This codes for CASSTGVANTGELFF. The genes are TRBV5-1 and TRBJ2-2; 7 nucleotides agree with TRBD1. In germline, CDR1 is SGHRS, CDR2 YFSETQ. CDR3 length: 15 residues. V shed 4 bases, J shed 0 bases, and the junction held 3 bases outside the gene matches.

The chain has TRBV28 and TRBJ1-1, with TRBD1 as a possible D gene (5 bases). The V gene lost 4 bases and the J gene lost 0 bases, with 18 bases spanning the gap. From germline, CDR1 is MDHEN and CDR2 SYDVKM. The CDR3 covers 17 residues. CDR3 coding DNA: TGTGCCAGCAGTTCCGGAAAGTCGGGACTGATGAACACTGAAGCTTTCTTT. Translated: CASSSGKSGLMNTEAFF.

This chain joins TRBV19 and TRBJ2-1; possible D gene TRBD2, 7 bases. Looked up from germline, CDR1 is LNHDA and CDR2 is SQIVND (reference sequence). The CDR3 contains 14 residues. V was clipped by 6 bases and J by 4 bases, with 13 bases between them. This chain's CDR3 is CASREGGPYNEQFF. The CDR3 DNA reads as TGTGCCAGTAGGGAGGGGGGGCCATACAATGAGCAGTTCTTC.

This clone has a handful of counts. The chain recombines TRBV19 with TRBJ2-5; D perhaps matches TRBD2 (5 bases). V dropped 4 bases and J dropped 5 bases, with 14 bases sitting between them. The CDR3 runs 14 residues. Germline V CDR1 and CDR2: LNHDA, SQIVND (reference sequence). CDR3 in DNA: TGTGCCAGTAGTACCCACGGGGTGAGGGAGACCCAGTACTTC. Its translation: CASSTHGVRETQYF.

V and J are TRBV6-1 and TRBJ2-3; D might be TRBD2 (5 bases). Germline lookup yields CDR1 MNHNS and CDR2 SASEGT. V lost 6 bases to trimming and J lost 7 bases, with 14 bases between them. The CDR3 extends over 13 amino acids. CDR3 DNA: TGTGCCAGCAGGGGAGAGGCCGTAAATACGCAGTATTTT. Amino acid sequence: CASRGEAVNTQYF.

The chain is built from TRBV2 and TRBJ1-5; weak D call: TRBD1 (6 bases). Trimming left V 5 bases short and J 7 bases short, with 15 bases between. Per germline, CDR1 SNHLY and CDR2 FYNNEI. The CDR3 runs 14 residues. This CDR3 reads CASSRRGGRQPQHF. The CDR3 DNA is TGTGCCAGCAGTCGCAGGGGAGGAAGACAGCCCCAGCATTTT.

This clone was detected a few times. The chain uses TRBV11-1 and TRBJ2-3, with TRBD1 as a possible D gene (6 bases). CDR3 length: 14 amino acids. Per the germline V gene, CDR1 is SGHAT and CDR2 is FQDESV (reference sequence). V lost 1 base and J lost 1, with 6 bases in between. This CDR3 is CASSLDRGTDTQYF. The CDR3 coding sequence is TGTGCCAGCAGCTTAGACAGGGGCACAGATACGCAGTATTTT.

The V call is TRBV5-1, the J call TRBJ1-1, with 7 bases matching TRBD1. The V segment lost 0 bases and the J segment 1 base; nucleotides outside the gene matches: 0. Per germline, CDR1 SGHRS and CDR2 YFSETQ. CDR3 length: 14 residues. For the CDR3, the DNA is TGCGCCAGCAGCTTGGGGGACAGGAACACTGAAGCTTTCTTT. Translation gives CASSLGDRNTEAFF.

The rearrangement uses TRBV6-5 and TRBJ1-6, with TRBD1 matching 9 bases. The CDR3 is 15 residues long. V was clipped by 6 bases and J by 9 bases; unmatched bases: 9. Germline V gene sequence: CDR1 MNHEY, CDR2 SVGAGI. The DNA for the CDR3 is TGTGCCAGCAGGACTGGGACAGGGAGAGTTTCACCCCTCCACTTT. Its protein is CASRTGTGRVSPLHF.

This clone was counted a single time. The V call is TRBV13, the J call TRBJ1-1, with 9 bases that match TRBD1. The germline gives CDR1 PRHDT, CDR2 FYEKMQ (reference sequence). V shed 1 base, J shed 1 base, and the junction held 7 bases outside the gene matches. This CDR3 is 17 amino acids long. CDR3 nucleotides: TGTGCCAGCAGCTTAGATCACCTGGGACAGGGGAACACTGAAGCTTTCTTT. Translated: CASSLDHLGQGNTEAFF.

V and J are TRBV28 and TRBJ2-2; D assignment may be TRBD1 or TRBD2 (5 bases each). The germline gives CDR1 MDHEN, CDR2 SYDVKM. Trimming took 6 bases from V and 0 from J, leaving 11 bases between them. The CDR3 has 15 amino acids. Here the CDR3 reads CASSERGSNTGELFF. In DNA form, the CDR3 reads TGTGCCAGCAGCGAGAGGGGCTCGAACACCGGGGAGCTGTTTTTT. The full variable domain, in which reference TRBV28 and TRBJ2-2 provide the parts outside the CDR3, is DVKVTQSSRYLVKRTGEKVFLECVQDMDHENMFWYRQDPGLGLRLIYFSYDVKMKEKGDIPEGYSVSREKKERFSLILESASTNQTSMYLCASSERGSNTGELFFGEGSRLTVL.

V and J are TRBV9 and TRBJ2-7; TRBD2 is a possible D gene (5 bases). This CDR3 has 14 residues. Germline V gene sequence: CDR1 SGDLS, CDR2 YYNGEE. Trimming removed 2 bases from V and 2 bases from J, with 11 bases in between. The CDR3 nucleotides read TGTGCCAGCAGCGTTGAGCGGAATACCTACGAGCAGTACTTC. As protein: CASSVERNTYEQYF.

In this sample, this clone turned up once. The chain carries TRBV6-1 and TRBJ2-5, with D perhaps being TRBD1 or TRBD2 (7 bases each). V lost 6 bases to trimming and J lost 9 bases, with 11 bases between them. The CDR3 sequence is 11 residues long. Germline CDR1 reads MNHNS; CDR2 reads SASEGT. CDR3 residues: CASSQGGSQYF. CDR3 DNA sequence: TGTGCCAGCAGCCAGGGGGGGTCCCAGTACTTC.

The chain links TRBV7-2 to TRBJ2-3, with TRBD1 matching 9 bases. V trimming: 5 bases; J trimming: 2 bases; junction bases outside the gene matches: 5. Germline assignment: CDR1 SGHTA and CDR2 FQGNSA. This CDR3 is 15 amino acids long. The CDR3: CASSLGQGHTDTQYF. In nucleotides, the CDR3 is TGTGCCAGCAGCCTGGGACAGGGACACACAGATACGCAGTATTTT.

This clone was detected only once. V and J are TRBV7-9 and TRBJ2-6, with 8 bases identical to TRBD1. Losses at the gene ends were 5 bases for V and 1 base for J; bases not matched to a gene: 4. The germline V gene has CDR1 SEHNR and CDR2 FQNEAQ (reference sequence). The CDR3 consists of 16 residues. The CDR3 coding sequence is TGTGCCAGCAGCGTAAGACAGGGGTCTGGGGCCAACGTCCTGACTTTC. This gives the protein CASSVRQGSGANVLTF. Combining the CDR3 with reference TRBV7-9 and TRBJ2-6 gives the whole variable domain DTGVSQNPRHKITKRGQNVTFRCDPISEHNRLYWYRQTLGQGPEFLTYFQNEAQLEKSRLLSDRFSAERPKGSFSTLEIQRTEQGDSAMYLCASSVRQGSGANVLTFGAGSRLTVL.

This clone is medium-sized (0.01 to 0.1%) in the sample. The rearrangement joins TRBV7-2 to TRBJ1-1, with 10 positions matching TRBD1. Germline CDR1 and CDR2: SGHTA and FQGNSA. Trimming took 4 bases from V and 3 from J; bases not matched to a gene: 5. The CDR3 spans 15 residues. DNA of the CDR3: TGTGCCAGCAGCTCCCAGGGACAGGGGTACACTGAAGCTTTCTTT. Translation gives CASSSQGQGYTEAFF.

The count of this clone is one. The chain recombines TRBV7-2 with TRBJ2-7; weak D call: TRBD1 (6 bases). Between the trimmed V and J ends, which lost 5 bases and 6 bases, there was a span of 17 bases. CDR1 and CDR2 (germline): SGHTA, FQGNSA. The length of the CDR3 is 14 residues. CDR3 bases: TGTGCCAGCAGCATTTCCGGGACAAGTGCCGAGCAGTACTTC. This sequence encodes CASSISGTSAEQYF.

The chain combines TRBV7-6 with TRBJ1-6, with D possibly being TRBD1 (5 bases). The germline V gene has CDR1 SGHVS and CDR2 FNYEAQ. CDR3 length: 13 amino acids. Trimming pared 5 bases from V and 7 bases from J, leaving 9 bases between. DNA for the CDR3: TGTGCCAGCAGCGAAAGACAGAATTCACCCCTCCACTTT. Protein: CASSERQNSPLHF.

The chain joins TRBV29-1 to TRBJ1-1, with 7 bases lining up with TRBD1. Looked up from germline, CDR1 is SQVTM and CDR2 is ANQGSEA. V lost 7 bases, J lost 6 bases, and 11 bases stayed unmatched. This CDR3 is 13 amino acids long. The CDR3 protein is CSARGSTGSEAFF. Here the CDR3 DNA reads TGCAGCGCTAGGGGATCGACAGGGTCTGAAGCTTTCTTT.

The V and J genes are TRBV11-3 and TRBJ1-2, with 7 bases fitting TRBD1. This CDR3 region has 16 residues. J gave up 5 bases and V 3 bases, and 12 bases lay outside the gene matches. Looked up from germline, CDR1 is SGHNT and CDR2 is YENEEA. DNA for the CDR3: TGTGCCAGCAGCTTTTATACAGGGGCGATGCGTTATGGCTACACCTTC. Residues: CASSFYTGAMRYGYTF.

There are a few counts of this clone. This CDR3 reads CASPPGQGARNFF. In DNA, the CDR3 is TGTGCCAGCCCCCCGGGACAGGGGGCGCGAAATTTCTTC. The chain uses TRBV6-1 and TRBJ2-1; 12 bases are shared with TRBD1. Losses at the gene ends were 8 bases for V and 16 bases for J; bases not matched to a gene: 12. CDR1 is MNHNS and CDR2 is SASEGT in the germline V gene. This CDR3 has 13 residues.

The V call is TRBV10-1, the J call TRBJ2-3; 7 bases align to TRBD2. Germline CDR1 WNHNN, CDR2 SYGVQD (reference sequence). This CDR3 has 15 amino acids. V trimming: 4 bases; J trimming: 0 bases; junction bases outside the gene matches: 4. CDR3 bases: TGCGCCAGCAGTGTCAGCGGGAAGAGCACAGATACGCAGTATTTT. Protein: CASSVSGKSTDTQYF.

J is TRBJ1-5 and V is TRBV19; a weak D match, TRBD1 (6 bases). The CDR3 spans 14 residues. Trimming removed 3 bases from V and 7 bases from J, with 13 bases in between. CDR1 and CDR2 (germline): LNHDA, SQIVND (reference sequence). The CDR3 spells CASSITGGRQPQHF. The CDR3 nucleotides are TGTGCCAGTAGTATCACGGGGGGCAGGCAGCCCCAGCATTTT. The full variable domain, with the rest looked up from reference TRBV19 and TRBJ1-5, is DGGITQSPKYLFRKEGQNVTLSCEQNLNHDAMYWYRQDPGQGLRLIYYSQIVNDFQKGDIAEGYSVSREKKESFPLTVTSAQKNPTAFYLCASSITGGRQPQHFGDGTRLSIL.

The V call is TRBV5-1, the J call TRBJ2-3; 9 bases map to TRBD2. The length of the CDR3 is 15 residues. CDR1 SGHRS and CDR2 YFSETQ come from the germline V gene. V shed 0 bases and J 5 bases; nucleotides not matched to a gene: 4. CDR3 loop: CASSLGGRARDTQYF. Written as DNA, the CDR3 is TGCGCCAGCAGCTTGGGCGGGAGGGCCCGAGATACGCAGTATTTT.

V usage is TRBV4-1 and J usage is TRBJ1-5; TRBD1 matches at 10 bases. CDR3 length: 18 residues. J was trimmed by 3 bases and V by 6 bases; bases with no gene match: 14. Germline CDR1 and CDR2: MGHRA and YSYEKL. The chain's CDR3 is CASSRGIRGQGINQPQHF. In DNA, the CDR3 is TGCGCCAGCAGTAGAGGAATACGGGGACAGGGGATCAATCAGCCCCAGCATTTT.

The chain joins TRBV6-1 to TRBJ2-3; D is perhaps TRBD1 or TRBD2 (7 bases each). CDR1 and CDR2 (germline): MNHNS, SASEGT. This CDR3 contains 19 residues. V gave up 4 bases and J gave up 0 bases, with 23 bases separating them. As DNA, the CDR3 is TGTGCCAGCAGTGTAAGAGCACACCAGGGGGGGTCTAGCACAGATACGCAGTATTTT. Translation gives CASSVRAHQGGSSTDTQYF.

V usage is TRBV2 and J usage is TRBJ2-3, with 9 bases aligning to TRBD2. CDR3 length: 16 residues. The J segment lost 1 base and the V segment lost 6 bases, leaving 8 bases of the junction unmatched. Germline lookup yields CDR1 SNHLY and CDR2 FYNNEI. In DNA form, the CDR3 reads TGTGCCAGCAGGGCGGGGATAGCGGGGGGCACAGATACGCAGTATTTT. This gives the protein CASRAGIAGGTDTQYF.

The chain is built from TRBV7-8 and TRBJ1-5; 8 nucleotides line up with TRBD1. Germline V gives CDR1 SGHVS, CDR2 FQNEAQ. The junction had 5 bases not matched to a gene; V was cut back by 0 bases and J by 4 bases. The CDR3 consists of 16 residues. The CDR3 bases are TGTGCCAGCAGCTTAGCCCGGACAGGGCGAAATCAGCCCCAGCATTTT. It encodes CASSLARTGRNQPQHF.